This TCR beta chain stems from a study of blood T cell repertoires in COVID-19. Turning to the study itself: Spain, Italy and the United States supplied samples that represented acute and convalescent COVID-19. T cells, B-cell-depleted T cells, or PBMCs supplied cDNA or gDNA.

The CDR3 covers 14 residues. Deletions cut 1 base from V and 2 bases from J, with 8 bases between. Germline CDR1 is MNHNS and CDR2 is SASEGT. As handled by the study authors: Quantification of nucleated cells was approximated via reference gene primer amplification. Here immunoSEQ multiplex PCR was the method, and the copy in TCRdb shows in-frame clones only, minus some. V and J calls and clone size come straight from that table; D and trimming were deduced from the DNA. This table holds about 670,000 clones, around 90% found once. At least ten counts were recorded for this clone. The chain joins TRBV6-1 to TRBJ1-2; perhaps TRBD1 as D (5 bases). Material: peripheral blood. The clonotype originates from a woman aged 18-29 years with acute or convalescent COVID-19. The CDR3: CASSEGGDNYGYTF. CDR3 coding DNA: TGTGCCAGCAGTGAAGGGGGGGACAACTATGGCTACACCTTC.